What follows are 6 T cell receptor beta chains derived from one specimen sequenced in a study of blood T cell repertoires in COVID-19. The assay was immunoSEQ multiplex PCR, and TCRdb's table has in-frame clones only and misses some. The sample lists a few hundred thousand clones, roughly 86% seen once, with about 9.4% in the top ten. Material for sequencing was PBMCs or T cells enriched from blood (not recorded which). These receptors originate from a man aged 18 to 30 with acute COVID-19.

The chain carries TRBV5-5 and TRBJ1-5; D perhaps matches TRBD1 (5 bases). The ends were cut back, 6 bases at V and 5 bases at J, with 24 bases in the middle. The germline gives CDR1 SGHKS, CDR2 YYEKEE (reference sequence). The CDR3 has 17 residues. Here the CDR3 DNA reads TGTGCCAGCACCCCAACTTACCGGCAGGGTGGGGATCAGCCCCAGCATTTT. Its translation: CASTPTYRQGGDQPQHF.

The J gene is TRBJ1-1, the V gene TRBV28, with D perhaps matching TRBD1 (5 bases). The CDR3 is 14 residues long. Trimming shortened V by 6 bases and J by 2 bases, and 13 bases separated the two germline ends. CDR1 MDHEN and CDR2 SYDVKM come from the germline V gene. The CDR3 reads CASSTDRYNTEAFF. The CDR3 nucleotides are TGTGCCAGCAGCACTGACAGATACAACACTGAAGCTTTCTTT.

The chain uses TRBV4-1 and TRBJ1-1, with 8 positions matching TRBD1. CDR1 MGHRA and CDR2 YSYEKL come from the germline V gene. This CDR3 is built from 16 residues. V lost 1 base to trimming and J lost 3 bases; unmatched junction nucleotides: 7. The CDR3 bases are TGCGCCAGCAGCCAAGCGGGACAGGCGACCTACACTGAAGCTTTCTTT. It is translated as CASSQAGQATYTEAFF.

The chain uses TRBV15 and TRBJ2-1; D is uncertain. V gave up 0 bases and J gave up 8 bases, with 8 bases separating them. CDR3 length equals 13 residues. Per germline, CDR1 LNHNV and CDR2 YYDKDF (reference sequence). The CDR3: CATSREWLDEQFF. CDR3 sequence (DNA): TGTGCCACCAGCAGAGAGTGGCTGGATGAGCAGTTCTTC.

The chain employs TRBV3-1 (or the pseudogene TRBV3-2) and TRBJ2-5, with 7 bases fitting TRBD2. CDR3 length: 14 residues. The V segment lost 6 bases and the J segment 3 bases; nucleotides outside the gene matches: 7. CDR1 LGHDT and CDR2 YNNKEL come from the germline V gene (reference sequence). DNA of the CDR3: TGTGCCAGCAGTCTGGGACTACTAAAAGAGACCCAGTACTTC. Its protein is CASSLGLLKETQYF.

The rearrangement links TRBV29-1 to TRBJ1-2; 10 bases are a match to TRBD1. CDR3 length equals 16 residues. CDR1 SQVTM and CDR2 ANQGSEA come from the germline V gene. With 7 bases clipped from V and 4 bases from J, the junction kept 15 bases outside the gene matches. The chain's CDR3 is CSASGTGEVVGYGYTF. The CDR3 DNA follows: TGCAGCGCTTCCGGGACAGGGGAAGTGGTCGGCTATGGCTACACCTTC. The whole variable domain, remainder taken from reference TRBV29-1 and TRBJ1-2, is SAVISQKPSRDICQRGTSLTIQCQVDSQVTMMFWYRQQPGQSLTLIATANQGSEATYESGFVIDKFPISRPNLTFSTLTVSNMSPEDSSIYLCSASGTGEVVGYGYTFGSGTRLTVV.